This T cell receptor beta chain came from a study of OX40 agonist ivuxolimab in advanced cancers. The CDR3 is 15 amino acids. V lost 0 bases to trimming and J lost 1 base, with 10 bases between them. From germline, CDR1 is SGDLS and CDR2 YYNGEE. The protocol was immunoSEQ multiplex PCR, while the TCRdb copy is restricted to in-frame clones and leaves out a portion. The sample includes roughly 33,000 clones, 84% of them seen just once. The sequences come from CD4+ or CD8+ T cells sorted from blood, collected in a trial of the OX40 agonist ivuxolimab. This sequence was found in an adult with an advanced solid tumor such as melanoma, head and neck, liver or kidney cancer. The rearrangement uses TRBV9 and TRBJ2-5; possible D gene TRBD1, 6 bases. In DNA, the CDR3 is TGTGCCAGCAGCGTAGGTGGGACACTCCAAGAGACCCAGTACTTC. Protein sequence: CASSVGGTLQETQYF.